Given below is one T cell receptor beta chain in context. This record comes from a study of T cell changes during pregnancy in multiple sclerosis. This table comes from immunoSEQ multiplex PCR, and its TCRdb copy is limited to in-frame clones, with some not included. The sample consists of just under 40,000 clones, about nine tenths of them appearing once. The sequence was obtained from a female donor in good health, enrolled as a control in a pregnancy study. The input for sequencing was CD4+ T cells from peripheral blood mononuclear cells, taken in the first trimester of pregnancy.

CDR3 nucleotide sequence: TGCGCCAGCATGAGAAGCGGGGACACCGGGGAGCTGTTTTTT. This codes for CASMRSGDTGELFF. This chain links TRBV5-1 with TRBJ2-2; TRBD2 aligns across 7 bases. The V segment lost 6 bases and the J segment 3 bases; nucleotides outside the gene matches: 5. The germline V gene has CDR1 SGHRS and CDR2 YFSETQ. This CDR3 has 14 residues.